The rows below give T cell receptor beta chains drawn from one sample of a study of OX40 agonist ivuxolimab in advanced cancers. Data came from immunoSEQ multiplex PCR; TCRdb stores just in-frame clones and leaves some out. In the table there are approximately 20,000 clones, more than 80% of which are singletons. The material sequenced was CD4+ or CD8+ T cells sorted from blood, taken in a trial of the OX40 agonist ivuxolimab. All receptors derive from an adult with an advanced solid tumor such as melanoma, head and neck, liver or kidney cancer. CDR3s include the opening cysteine and the closing phenylalanine or tryptophan.

j_gene: TRBJ2-1; v_gene: TRBV4-1; CDR3aa: CASSQAGTGDNEQFF
j_gene: TRBJ2-7; v_gene: TRBV7-3; CDR3aa: CASSLTPGQGDYEQYF
j_gene: TRBJ2-2; v_gene: TRBV5-4; CDR3aa: CASSLEGAGELFF
j_gene: TRBJ1-3; v_gene: TRBV7-9; CDR3aa: CASSQGQGAGNTIYF
j_gene: TRBJ2-7; v_gene: TRBV7-8; CDR3aa: CASSFSGGHPYEQYF
j_gene: TRBJ2-2; v_gene: TRBV5-4; CDR3aa: CASGSWTGELFF
j_gene: TRBJ1-4; v_gene: TRBV10-1; CDR3aa: CASSESAAYNEKLFF
j_gene: TRBJ2-1; v_gene: TRBV6-6; CDR3aa: CASSYFGGNEQFF
j_gene: TRBJ1-1; v_gene: TRBV9; CDR3aa: CASSVGGSEAFF
j_gene: TRBJ1-1; v_gene: TRBV13; CDR3aa: CASSSFRGRWKTEAFF
j_gene: TRBJ1-1; v_gene: TRBV5-5; CDR3aa: CASSHGQGNTEAFF
j_gene: TRBJ2-5; v_gene: TRBV9; CDR3aa: CASSVGGGARETQYF
j_gene: TRBJ1-1; v_gene: TRBV6-4; CDR3aa: CASSDRGGGTEAFF
j_gene: TRBJ1-2; v_gene: TRBV15; CDR3aa: CATSRDWEGGYTF
j_gene: TRBJ2-3; v_gene: TRBV6-4; CDR3aa: CASSDMGGTDTQYF
j_gene: TRBJ2-7; v_gene: TRBV10-1; CDR3aa: CASSETGTHFTYEQYF
j_gene: TRBJ1-5; v_gene: TRBV6-1; CDR3aa: CASSESWQGSQPQHF
j_gene: TRBJ2-3; v_gene: TRBV5-6; CDR3aa: CASSPGSPNTQYF
j_gene: TRBJ2-1; v_gene: TRBV2; CDR3aa: CASSGRVNEQFF
j_gene: TRBJ2-1; v_gene: TRBV19; CDR3aa: CASSPQGANNEQFF
j_gene: TRBJ2-5; v_gene: TRBV7-2; CDR3aa: CASSWGTSKQETQYF
j_gene: TRBJ1-1; v_gene: TRBV2; CDR3aa: CASRGGRPEAFF
j_gene: TRBJ1-1; v_gene: TRBV7-3; CDR3aa: CASSLGGTGTEAFF
j_gene: TRBJ1-1; v_gene: TRBV7-3; CDR3aa: CASSTIGGDANTEAFF
j_gene: TRBJ2-7; v_gene: TRBV11-2; CDR3aa: CASTPDIGTGVLDYEQYF